This TCR beta chain was retrieved from a study of cytomegalovirus exposure and HLA in healthy donors (TCRdb year 2017). Context from the whole study: An earlier analysis of 587 of the donors reported approximately 300 Gb of sequence data and some 100 million unique TCR beta sequences from around 200 million T cells. A separate validation cohort of over a hundred different subjects was used in addition to the 666-subject first cohort. Of the roughly 390 genotyped donors, roughly 85% fell in the genetic ancestry cluster associated with self-reported Caucasian donors. Typing coverage differed by locus: A, B, C, DRB1 and DQB1 were typed in about 620-630 donors, DQA1 in 522, DPA1 in some 600, and DPB1 in just under 490. The study aimed to test whether signatures of past pathogen exposure could be identified by cataloging public T cell receptors. Alongside the repertoire data, information on donor age, sex, ethnicity and CMV serostatus was compiled. The study combined high-throughput TCR immunosequencing, statistical association of individual TCRs with disease status, and machine learning to predict cytomegalovirus infection status. Because of strong linkage in the cohort, four or five DR-DQ haplotypes were treated as single units for association and clustering. Genome-wide SNP genotypes for about 65% of the roughly 670 donors were used in a later genetic analysis, which treated that subset as a discovery cohort. Among some 410 genotyped donors of the cohort, an average of approximately 240,000 unique TCR beta nucleotide sequences were sequenced per donor, around 18% of them non-productive. To study patterns of TCR occurrence, a later analysis re-analyzed previously published TCR beta repertoires from hundreds of donors and added high-resolution HLA genotyping. Both class I and class II loci were covered by HLA typing, at four-digit resolution. Roughly 300 gigabases of sequencing data and some 85 million unique TCR sequences were included in an early release covering roughly 600 HLA-typed donors. The T cell repertoires of around 670 subjects were profiled by immunosequencing and related to cytomegalovirus serostatus. All discovery cohort repertoires had been generated using a single sequencing platform. Rather than using new phenotypic data, the later analysis identified candidate immune exposures from TCR beta sequences and from how often those sequences occurred across donors. In an earlier analysis of roughly 540 of the donors, high-throughput TCR beta sequencing was used to judge whether each TCR beta V gene segment behaved as functional or pseudogenic. The full study reports these points: According to a later analysis, parvovirus B19, influenza, CMV and Epstein-Barr virus appeared linked to several top co-occurrence clusters. According to a later analysis, most CMV-associated TCR beta chains appeared to be HLA-restricted, and the HLA associations seemed to be driven largely by CMV exposure. Because counts were too low, about 18 rarely observed V segments, including chromosome 9 orphons, were excluded from the earlier analysis of several hundred of the donors. Only TCR beta chains were sequenced in this cohort, and the absence of alpha or paired-chain data limited detectable features. The sequencing pipeline was judged likely to have produced a cluster of highly shared sequence variants as a technical artifact. The authors suggested that the approach could potentially be extended to other disease states and immunological phenotypes. An earlier analysis of approximately 530 of the donors showed that most TCR beta V segments appeared in productive rearrangements either about 87% or about 30% of the time, which broadly matched IMGT annotations. In vitro tests confirmed that a few of the cytomegalovirus-associated TCR beta chains recognize cytomegalovirus antigens. V-gene and J-gene trimming of TCR beta chains was associated with a missense DCLRE1C variant in a later genetic analysis, and the association was replicated in an independent cohort. In a later analysis, TCR association rates were found to vary across HLA loci, with the most associated TCRs seen for DRB1 alleles and the fewest for HLA-C alleles. The classifier was reported to diagnose cytomegalovirus status with high specificity and sensitivity in both the original cohort and the validation cohort. A further reported finding was that TCR beta sequences accurately predicted the HLA-A and HLA-B alleles for most subjects in the first cohort. Because HLA typing was unavailable for some donors at each locus, only the typed subset was used in association tests. In a later analysis, about 16,000 TCR beta sequences were associated with specific HLA alleles at a false discovery rate of 0.05. Most TCR sequences were observed very rarely across donors, whereas some public TCRs were present in many individuals. Because the 87-base-pair reads could not distinguish some IMGT-functional V segments, including TRBV6-2 and TRBV6-3, those segments were excluded. Compared with equally common non-associated chains, HLA-associated TCR beta chains in a later analysis were more clonally expanded and had lower generation probabilities. A total of fewer than 200 TCR beta chains were listed by the study as associated with cytomegalovirus. For the cohort, immune exposure information was limited to CMV serostatus. When HLA alleles, especially DR and DQ, strongly co-occurred, TCR associations were difficult to assign to individual alleles. According to a later genetic analysis, donors in an Asian-associated ancestry cluster had fewer N-insertions in productive TCRs than the approximately 610-donor mean. Roughly uniform sequencing depth across donors was assumed in presence/absence analyses, although this assumption may not hold. Correlated functional status among segregating V segments might be attributable to linkage disequilibrium, but an unknown experimental factor could not be ruled out.

Points on this clone: The antigen it binds to is not known. Base quality data are lacking; no much larger clone is found one base away.

The library was made by the immunoSEQ multiplex PCR assay. The multiplex PCR relied on a mix of 60 forward primers for TCR Vbeta segments and 13 reverse primers for TCR Jbeta segments. Amplification of the CDR3 region of rearranged TCR beta genes was performed with a multiplex PCR assay on genomic DNA. The amplified TCR beta libraries were sequenced on the Illumina HiSeq System as 87-base-pair reads. On the authors' methods: Across the roughly 700 repertoires, a later analysis counted approximately 83 million unique TCR beta chains, about 10 million of which were shared by at least two donors. Raw reads were error-corrected and collapsed into unique sequences by a nearest-neighbor algorithm in which closely related sequences were merged to remove PCR and sequencing errors. To assign V, D and J gene segments, CDR3 sequences were aligned to IMGT reference sequences. For a sequence to be retained, a match of at least six nucleotides was required to both a V gene segment and a J gene segment. A rearrangement counted as productive if the CDR3 had no stop codons and remained in frame with V and J, and every other rearrangement counted as non-productive. CDR3 was defined by IMGT convention, running from the second conserved V-encoded cysteine to the conserved J-encoded phenylalanine. Sequences without an unambiguous match to a single V gene segment were excluded from the earlier analysis of 450 to 750 of the donors. An earlier analysis of several hundred of the donors called V segments functional above 56.7% productive rearrangements and segregating when the between-donor standard deviation exceeded 5%. A statistical classification framework was developed to diagnose cytomegalovirus status using the catalog of TCR beta chain sequences. V and J gene assignment, in a later analysis, came from comparing TCR nucleotide sequences with IMGT/GENE-DB human TR gene sequences. The TCRdist pipeline was used in a later analysis to assign CDR3 sequences and most-parsimonious VDJ recombination scenarios. In a later analysis, each TCR beta chain was defined by its CDR3 amino acid sequence together with its V-gene family, and reads without a unique V-gene family were excluded. A later analysis removed roughly 590 highly shared, low-generation-probability nucleotide sequences to deal with suspected cross-contamination and a sequencing artifact. In a later analysis, a clonal expansion index for each public chain was calculated from normalized within-repertoire ranks of inferred template counts. In a later analysis, generation probabilities were computed with a VDJ recombination model fitted to out-of-frame rearrangements, and the resulting probabilities were checked against IGoR. In a later analysis, TCR-TCR, TCR-HLA and TCR-CMV co-occurrence was scored with hypergeometric tests, and a repertoire-size bias correction was applied to TCR pairs. To estimate false discovery rates, a later analysis permuted the HLA or CMV assignments 20 times. In a later analysis, co-occurring TCRs were grouped using DBSCAN, with TCRdist sequence similarity added in when clustering inside HLA-allele-positive subsets. For co-occurrence clustering, repertoires with fewer than 30,000 or more than 120,000 public chains were excluded, along with 4 to 6 repertoires with anomalous nucleotide sharing. TCRdb stores this immuneACCESS table with in-frame sequences only. Part of the clones is absent; in the studies checked, under half of the shortfall reflects unresolved V genes, and no reason is known for the rest. Clone size and V and J calls were adopted from that table, with D and trimming inferred from the DNA. Here the sample has tens of thousands of clones; more than 80% occur a single time. Of the sample, about an eighth falls within the top ten clones.

The CDR3 covers 14 residues, taking in both the cysteine and the phenylalanine. This entry keeps only the CDR3 DNA: 42 bases, framed from base 1. Trimming removed 5 bases from V and 5 bases from J, leaving 16 bases between the germline ends. From a lookup of the germline V gene (reference sequence), CDR1 and CDR2 are MNHEY and SMNVEV. In total, approximately 610 healthy bone marrow donors made up the cohort. At the time of sampling, every cohort member was nominally healthy, though immune exposures that went unrecorded were likely present. The donor tested CMV seropositive, placing the donor among the 250 to 350 seropositive members of the cohort. Each donor provided a peripheral blood sample, and peripheral blood mononuclear cells were used for TCR beta sequencing. Genomic DNA was extracted from the blood cell samples with the Qiagen DNeasy Blood Extraction Kit.

The chain is encoded by TRBV27 joined to TRBJ2-7, with a weak D call of TRBD1 (6 bases match). The sequencing input was PBMCs. This TCR came from a woman aged 40 to 55 in good health and CMV-seropositive. The CDR3 corresponds to CASSEFTGSDEQYF. The DNA reads as follows: TGTGCCAGCAGTGAATTTACAGGGTCCGACGAGCAGTACTTC.